The T cell receptor beta chain under discussion was sequenced for a study of T cell responses to AZD1222 COVID-19 vaccine. On the study more broadly: Second-dose groups at about 4 or about 12 weeks were pooled. Findings and caveats of the study: The donor cohort was predominantly white British with a female majority, and clonal diversity may have been underestimated. No day 14 peak samples; only post-peak repertoires were characterized. Rises in breadth and depth of Spike-specific TCRs came after two AZD1222 doses.

Note on this clone: Its antigen remains unknown.

Profiled with immunoSEQ multiplex PCR; TCRdb holds only in-frame clones, not every one. The sample records about 160,000 clones, 91% being singletons. In germline, CDR1 is PRHDT, CDR2 FYEKMQ (reference sequence). This CDR3 contains 11 residues. Trimming pared 5 bases from V and 2 bases from J, leaving 3 bases between. This receptor was taken from an adult in good health. The chain joins TRBV13 to TRBJ2-5; D unclear. The source was peripheral blood, collected on day 0 of AZD1222 vaccination. Written as DNA, the CDR3 is TGTGCCAGCAGCCCTCAAGAGACCCAGTACTTC. It is translated as CASSPQETQYF.